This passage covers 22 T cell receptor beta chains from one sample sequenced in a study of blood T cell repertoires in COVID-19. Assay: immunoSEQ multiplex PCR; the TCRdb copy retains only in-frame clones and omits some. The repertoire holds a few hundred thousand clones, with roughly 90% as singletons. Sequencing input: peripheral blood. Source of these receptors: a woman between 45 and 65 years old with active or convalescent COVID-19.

The CDR3 bases are TGTGCCTGGAGTGTCCCGGGATGGACTGAAGCTTTCTTT. It codes for CAWSVPGWTEAFF. The chain combines TRBV30 with TRBJ1-1; D not resolved. Germline V gene sequence: CDR1 GTSNPN, CDR2 SVGIG (reference sequence). Trimming pared 0 bases from V and 5 bases from J, leaving 10 bases between. The CDR3 loop spans 13 amino acids.

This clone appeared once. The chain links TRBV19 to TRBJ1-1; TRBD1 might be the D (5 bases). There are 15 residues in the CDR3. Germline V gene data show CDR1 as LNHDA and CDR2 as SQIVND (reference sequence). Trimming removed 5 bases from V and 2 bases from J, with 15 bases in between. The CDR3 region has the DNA TGTGCCAGTAGTTCCGGAAAAACAGGCAACACTGAAGCTTTCTTT. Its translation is CASSSGKTGNTEAFF.

CDR3 bases: TGTGCCAGCAGCTTAGGATCTAGCGGAGGCACAGATACGCAGTATTTT. Translating gives CASSLGSSGGTDTQYF. The chain carries TRBV7-9 and TRBJ2-3, with 7 positions matching TRBD2. This CDR3 is built from 16 residues. The germline V gene encodes CDR1 SEHNR and CDR2 FQNEAQ (reference sequence). The V gene end was trimmed by 1 base and the J gene end by 1 base; junction bases not matched to a gene: 5.

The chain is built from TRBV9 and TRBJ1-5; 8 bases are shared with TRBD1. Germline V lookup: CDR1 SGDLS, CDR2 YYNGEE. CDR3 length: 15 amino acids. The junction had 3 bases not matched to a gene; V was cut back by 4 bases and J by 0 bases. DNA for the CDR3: TGTGCCAGCAGCAAGACAGGGGCTAGCAATCAGCCCCAGCATTTT. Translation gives CASSKTGASNQPQHF.

Written as DNA, the CDR3 is TGTGCCAGCAGCTTAGTCGGCGGGGAGCAGTTCTTC. Translated: CASSLVGGEQFF. The V call is TRBV7-9, the J call TRBJ2-1; D may be TRBD2 (5 bases). CDR1 and CDR2 from the germline V gene are SEHNR and FQNEAQ (reference sequence). The ends were cut back, 1 base at V and 10 bases at J, with 8 bases in the middle. The CDR3 totals 12 residues.

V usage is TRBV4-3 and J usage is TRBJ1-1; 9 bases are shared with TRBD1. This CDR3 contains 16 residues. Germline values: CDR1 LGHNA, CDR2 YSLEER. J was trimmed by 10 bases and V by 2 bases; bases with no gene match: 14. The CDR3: CASSQSRDREAPVAFF. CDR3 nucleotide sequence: TGCGCCAGCAGCCAATCGAGGGACAGGGAGGCCCCTGTAGCTTTCTTT.

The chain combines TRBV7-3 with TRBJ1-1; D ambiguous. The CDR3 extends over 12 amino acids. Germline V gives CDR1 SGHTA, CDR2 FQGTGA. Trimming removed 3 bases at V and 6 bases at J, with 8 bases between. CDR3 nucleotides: TGTGCCAGCAGCTTGGGAGGGCCTGAAGCTTTCTTT. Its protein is CASSLGGPEAFF.

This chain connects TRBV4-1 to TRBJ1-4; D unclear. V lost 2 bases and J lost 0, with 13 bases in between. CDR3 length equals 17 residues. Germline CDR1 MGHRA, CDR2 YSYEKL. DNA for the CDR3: TGCGCCAGCAGCCAAAGCTGGATCACAGCAACTAATGAAAAACTGTTTTTT. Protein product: CASSQSWITATNEKLFF.

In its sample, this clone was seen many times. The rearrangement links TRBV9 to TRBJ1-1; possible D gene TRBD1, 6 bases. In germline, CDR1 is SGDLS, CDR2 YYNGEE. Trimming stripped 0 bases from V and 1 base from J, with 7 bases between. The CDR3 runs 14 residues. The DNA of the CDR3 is TGTGCCAGCAGCGTAGAAGGGGGGAACACTGAAGCTTTCTTT. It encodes CASSVEGGNTEAFF.

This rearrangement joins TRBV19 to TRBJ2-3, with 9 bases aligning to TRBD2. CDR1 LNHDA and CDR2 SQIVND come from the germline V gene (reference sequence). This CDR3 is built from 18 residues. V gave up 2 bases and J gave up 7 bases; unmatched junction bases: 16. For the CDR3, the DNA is TGTGCCAGTAGTATACCTTCGGCCGCCGGCGGGAGGGTCCATACGCAGTATTTT. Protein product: CASSIPSAAGGRVHTQYF. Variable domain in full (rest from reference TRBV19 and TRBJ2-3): DGGITQSPKYLFRKEGQNVTLSCEQNLNHDAMYWYRQDPGQGLRLIYYSQIVNDFQKGDIAEGYSVSREKKESFPLTVTSAQKNPTAFYLCASSIPSAAGGRVHTQYFGPGTRLTVL.

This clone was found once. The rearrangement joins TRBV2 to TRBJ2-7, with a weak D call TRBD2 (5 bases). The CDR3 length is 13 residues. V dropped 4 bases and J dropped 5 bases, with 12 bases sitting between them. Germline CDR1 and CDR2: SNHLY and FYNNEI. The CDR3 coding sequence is TGTGCCAGCAGTGGCGGGCTAATCGACGAGCAGTACTTC. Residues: CASSGGLIDEQYF.

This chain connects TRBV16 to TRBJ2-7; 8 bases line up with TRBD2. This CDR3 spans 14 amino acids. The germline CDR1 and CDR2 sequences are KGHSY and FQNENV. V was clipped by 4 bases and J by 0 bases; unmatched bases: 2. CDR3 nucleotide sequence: TGTGCCAGCAGCCCCAGCGGGAGCTCCTACGAGCAGTACTTC. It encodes CASSPSGSSYEQYF. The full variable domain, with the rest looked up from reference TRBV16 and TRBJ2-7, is GEEVAQTPKHLVRGEGQKAKLYCAPIKGHSYVFWYQQVLKNEFKFLISFQNENVFDETGMPKERFSAKCLPNSPCSLEIQATKLEDSAVYFCASSPSGSSYEQYFGPGTRLTVT.

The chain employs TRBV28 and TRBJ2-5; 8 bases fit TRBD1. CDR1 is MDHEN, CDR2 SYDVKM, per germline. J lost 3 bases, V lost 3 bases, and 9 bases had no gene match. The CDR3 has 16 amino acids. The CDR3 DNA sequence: TGTGCCAGCAGTTTTTCCCCCAGGACAGGGAAAGAGACCCAGTACTTC. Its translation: CASSFSPRTGKETQYF.

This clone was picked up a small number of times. The CDR3 loop is CATSDGPSGLSSQQYF. The CDR3 region has the DNA TGTGCCACCAGTGATGGCCCTAGCGGGTTATCGTCACAGCAGTACTTC. The chain has TRBV24-1 and TRBJ2-7; the match to TRBD2 covers 8 bases. V lost 3 bases to trimming and J lost 8 bases; unmatched junction nucleotides: 14. CDR3 length: 16 amino acids. Germline V gene sequence: CDR1 KGHDR, CDR2 SFDVKD.

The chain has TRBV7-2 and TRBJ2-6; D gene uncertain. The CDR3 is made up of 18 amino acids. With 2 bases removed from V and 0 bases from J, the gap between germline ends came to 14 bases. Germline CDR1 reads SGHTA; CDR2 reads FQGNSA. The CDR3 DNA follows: TGTGCCAGCAGCTTACGGTCCGGCCACAGCTCTGGGGCCAACGTCCTGACTTTC. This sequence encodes CASSLRSGHSSGANVLTF.

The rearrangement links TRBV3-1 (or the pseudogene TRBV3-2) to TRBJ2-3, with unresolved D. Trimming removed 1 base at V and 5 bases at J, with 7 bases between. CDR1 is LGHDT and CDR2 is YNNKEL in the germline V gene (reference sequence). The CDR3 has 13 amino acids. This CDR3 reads CASSQVRRDTQYF. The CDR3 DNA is TGTGCCAGCAGCCAAGTAAGGAGAGATACGCAGTATTTT.

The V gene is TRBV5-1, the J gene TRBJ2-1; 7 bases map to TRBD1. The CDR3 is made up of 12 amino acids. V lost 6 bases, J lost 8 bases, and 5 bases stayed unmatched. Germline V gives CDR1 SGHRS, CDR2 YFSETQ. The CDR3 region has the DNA TGCGCCAGCAACGACAGGGAAGATGAGCAGTTCTTC. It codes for CASNDREDEQFF.

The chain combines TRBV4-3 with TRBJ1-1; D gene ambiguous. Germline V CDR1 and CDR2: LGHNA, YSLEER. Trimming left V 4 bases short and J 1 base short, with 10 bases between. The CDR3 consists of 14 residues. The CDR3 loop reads CASSLGSGNTEAFF. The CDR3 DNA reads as TGCGCCAGCAGCCTGGGGAGCGGGAACACTGAAGCTTTCTTT.

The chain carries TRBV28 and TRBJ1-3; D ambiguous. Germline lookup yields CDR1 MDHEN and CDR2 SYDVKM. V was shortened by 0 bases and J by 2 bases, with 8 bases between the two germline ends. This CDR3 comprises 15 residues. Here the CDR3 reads CASSLWEDPGNTIYF. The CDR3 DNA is TGTGCCAGCAGTTTATGGGAGGACCCTGGAAACACCATATATTTT.

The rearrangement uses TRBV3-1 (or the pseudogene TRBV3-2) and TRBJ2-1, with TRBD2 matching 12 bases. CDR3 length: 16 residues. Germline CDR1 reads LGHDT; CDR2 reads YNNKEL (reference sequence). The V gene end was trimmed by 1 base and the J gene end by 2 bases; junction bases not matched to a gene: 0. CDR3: CASSQGTSGTYNEQFF. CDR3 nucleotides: TGTGCCAGCAGCCAAGGGACTAGCGGGACCTACAATGAGCAGTTCTTC.

CDR3 protein: CSASGGSTDTQYF. The CDR3 nucleotides read TGCAGTGCTAGTGGCGGGAGCACAGATACGCAGTATTTT. The rearrangement uses TRBV20-1 and TRBJ2-3; D might be TRBD2 (5 bases). Trimming stripped 3 bases from V and 0 bases from J, with 7 bases between. The germline CDR1 and CDR2 sequences are DFQATT and SNEGSKA (reference sequence). CDR3 length: 13 residues.

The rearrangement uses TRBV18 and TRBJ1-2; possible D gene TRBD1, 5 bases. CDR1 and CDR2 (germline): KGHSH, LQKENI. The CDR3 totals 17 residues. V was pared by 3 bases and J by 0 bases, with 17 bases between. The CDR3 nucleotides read TGTGCCAGCTCACCCCCGTTGGGAGGGACCACTAACTATGGCTACACCTTC. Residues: CASSPPLGGTTNYGYTF.